A single sample gave rise to the 26 T cell receptor beta chains below, sequenced in a study of identical twins. One entry per CDR3 protein, called by TCRdb with MiXCR from the 5' RACE reads. This sample has around 1.7 million distinct CDR3 sequences; around 33% occur once, and the top ten carry approximately 0.29%. The sequenced sample consisted of cord blood. The receptor source for this set is a newborn girl in good health.

The chain joins TRBV20-1 to TRBJ2-5; unclear D gene. TRBJ2-7 matches the DNA end more closely, so the J call is doubtful. Germline assignment: CDR1 DFQATT and CDR2 SNEGSKA (reference sequence). The CDR3 totals 15 residues. In nucleotides, the CDR3 is TGCAGTGCTAGAGGCCCTGGTGTTAAAGGTTACGAGCAGTACTTC. Its protein product is CSARGPGVKGYEQYF.

This clonotype was counted a few times. This rearrangement joins TRBV29-1 to TRBJ1-1, with no clear D. The CDR3 is 12 amino acids. V lost 2 bases to trimming and J lost 6 bases, with 10 bases between them. CDR1 is SQVTM, CDR2 ANQGSEA, per germline. The CDR3 here is CSVESGPPEAFF. CDR3 nucleotide sequence: TGCAGCGTTGAATCTGGGCCCCCTGAAGCTTTCTTT.

This clonotype was detected a few times. The chain is built from TRBV20-1 and TRBJ2-1, with a possible D match to TRBD1 (5 bases). Per germline, CDR1 DFQATT and CDR2 SNEGSKA (reference sequence). CDR3 length equals 17 residues. The germline V and J ends were trimmed by 3 bases and 1 base, with 19 bases remaining between them. Here the CDR3 reads CSARILGQTYSYNEQFF. CDR3 coding DNA: TGCAGTGCTAGGATCTTGGGGCAGACTTATTCCTACAATGAGCAGTTCTTC.

The genes are TRBV20-1 and TRBJ1-4; D remains ambiguous. CDR1 and CDR2 from the germline V gene are DFQATT and SNEGSKA (reference sequence). CDR3 size: 16 residues. V was clipped by 2 bases and J by 3 bases, with 16 bases between them. In DNA, the CDR3 is TGCAGTGCTAGATTATCTCCGGGCCCGTCTAATGAAAAACTGTTTTTT. This encodes CSARLSPGPSNEKLFF.

The chain is built from TRBV7-2 and TRBJ2-3; no clear D gene. The CDR3 consists of 14 residues. CDR1 and CDR2 from the germline V gene are SGHTA and FQGNSA. V was clipped by 1 base and J by 1 base, with 6 bases between them. The CDR3 DNA reads TGTGCCAGCAGCTTAGTGGACGGCACAGATACGCAGTATTTT. It encodes CASSLVDGTDTQYF.

This rearrangement joins TRBV6-6 to TRBJ1-6; no clear D. V lost 11 bases, J lost 10 bases, and 21 bases lay in between. This CDR3 spans 14 amino acids. Germline V gene sequence: CDR1 MNHNY, CDR2 SVGAGI (reference sequence). The CDR3 spells CAGLSFGTYSPLHF. The CDR3 coding sequence is TGTGCCGGCCTCAGTTTTGGAACGTACTCACCCCTCCACTTT.

This clonotype was counted at least ten times. The chain joins TRBV29-1 to TRBJ2-7; D assignment may be TRBD1 or TRBD2 (5 bases each). V lost 5 bases, J lost 2 bases, and 7 bases lay in between. The CDR3 spans 11 residues. The germline V gene has CDR1 SQVTM and CDR2 ANQGSEA. The CDR3 sequence: CSVRGPYEQYF. CDR3 sequence (DNA): TGCAGCGTTAGGGGACCCTACGAGCAGTACTTC.

This chain links TRBV5-1 with TRBJ2-7; TRBD1 agrees at 7 bases. The J segment lost 3 bases and the V segment lost 4 bases, leaving 7 bases of the junction unmatched. Germline V CDR1 and CDR2: SGHRS, YFSETQ. The CDR3 sequence is 14 residues long. The CDR3 DNA reads TGCGCCAGCAGCGTAGGGACAGACCGCTACGAGCAGTACTTC. Protein product: CASSVGTDRYEQYF.

The chain employs TRBV2 and TRBJ2-1; 7 bases agree with TRBD1. Trimming at V came to 4 bases and at J to 6 bases, leaving 6 bases not matched to a gene. Germline CDR1 SNHLY, CDR2 FYNNEI. CDR3 length: 14 residues. The DNA for the CDR3 is TGTGCCAGCAGTGCACAGGGGCCTTCCAATGAGCAGTTCTTC. Residues: CASSAQGPSNEQFF.

V and J are TRBV5-5 and TRBJ1-2, with D possibly TRBD1 on 6 matching bases. The CDR3 is 15 residues long. Per germline, CDR1 SGHKS and CDR2 YYEKEE (reference sequence). V was clipped by 3 bases and J by 4 bases, with 16 bases between them. The CDR3 DNA follows: TGTGCCAGCAGCTCCTTACAGGGCTACGGCTATGGCTACACCTTC. The encoded protein is CASSSLQGYGYGYTF.

The chain links TRBV24-1 to TRBJ2-3; 7 bases fit TRBD2. This CDR3 comprises 14 residues. V lost 1 base, J lost 7 bases, and 4 bases stayed unmatched. Germline CDR1 is KGHDR and CDR2 is SFDVKD. In DNA form, the CDR3 reads TGTGCCACCAGTGATTTATCTAGCGGACATACGCAGTATTTT. It yields the protein CATSDLSSGHTQYF.

The rearrangement links TRBV7-9 to TRBJ1-2; no firm D call. CDR3 length equals 15 residues. The germline V gene has CDR1 SEHNR and CDR2 FQNEAQ (reference sequence). V lost 1 base to trimming and J lost 0 bases, with 9 bases between them. For the CDR3, the DNA is TGTGCCAGCAGCTTAGTTCCAGGCCCTAACTATGGCTACACCTTC. Its protein product is CASSLVPGPNYGYTF.

This clonotype has a single count. V and J are TRBV4-2 and TRBJ1-1; the D is unclear. This CDR3 has 16 amino acids. V was shortened by 4 bases and J by 4 bases, with 19 bases between the two germline ends. The germline CDR1 and CDR2 sequences are LGHNA and YNFKEQ. The CDR3 loop is CASSRHPGGRATEAFF. The DNA of the CDR3 is TGTGCCAGCAGCCGACATCCAGGCGGCCGTGCCACTGAAGCTTTCTTT.

Points on this clonotype: A much bigger clone sits one base away, suggesting this may be a read error. V gene TRBV12-3 or TRBV12-4 combines with J gene TRBJ1-1, with 7 bases that match TRBD1. Unmatched junction bases numbered 4, after V lost 5 bases and J lost 7 bases. The CDR3 has 12 amino acids. CDR3 sequence: CASSTDRVEAFF. The DNA of the CDR3 is TGTGCCAGCAGTACTGACAGGGTTGAAGCTTTCTTT.

There are a few counts of this clonotype. This sequence joins TRBV4-1 and TRBJ2-5, with TRBD2 identical over 8 bases. The V gene end was trimmed by 1 base and the J gene end by 5 bases; junction bases not matched to a gene: 6. Per germline, CDR1 MGHRA and CDR2 YSYEKL. The CDR3 covers 15 residues. The CDR3 here is CASSQVGAGAETQYF. The CDR3 DNA reads TGCGCCAGCAGCCAAGTTGGAGCGGGGGCGGAGACCCAGTACTTC.

This clonotype was counted a single time. The chain carries TRBV7-2 and TRBJ2-1, with D unresolved. This CDR3 has 15 residues. Trimming pared 4 bases from V and 8 bases from J, leaving 18 bases between. CDR1 is SGHTA and CDR2 is FQGNSA in the germline V gene. CDR3 loop: CASSSRWVYGDEQFF. CDR3 DNA sequence: TGTGCCAGCAGCTCAAGGTGGGTCTACGGCGATGAGCAGTTCTTC.

This clonotype has only a few counts. This chain links TRBV5-1 with TRBJ1-5; TRBD1 might be the D (5 bases). The germline V gene encodes CDR1 SGHRS and CDR2 YFSETQ. The CDR3 extends over 13 amino acids. Trimming took 5 bases from V and 6 from J, leaving 12 bases between them. CDR3 protein: CASSLGASQPQHF. The DNA of the CDR3 is TGCGCCAGCAGTTTAGGGGCTAGTCAGCCCCAGCATTTT.

This clonotype was seen a handful of times. J is TRBJ2-4 and V is TRBV11-2, with D possibly TRBD1 on 6 matching bases. CDR1 and CDR2 (germline): SGHAT, FQNNGV. The CDR3 runs to 13 residues. V dropped 1 base and J dropped 13 bases, with 14 bases sitting between them. This CDR3 is CASSLVGGGVQYF. The CDR3 DNA reads TGTGCCAGCAGCTTAGTTGGTGGGGGCGTCCAGTACTTC. The full variable domain, with the rest looked up from reference TRBV11-2 and TRBJ2-4, is EAGVAQSPRYKIIEKRQSVAFWCNPISGHATLYWYQQILGQGPKLLIQFQNNGVVDDSQLPKDRFSAERLKGVDSTLKIQPAKLEDSAVYLCASSLVGGGVQYFGAGTRLSVL.

The chain links TRBV2 to TRBJ2-1; 10 bases are a match to TRBD2. The CDR3 is 15 residues long. V trimming: 8 bases; J trimming: 0 bases; junction bases outside the gene matches: 4. Germline V gene sequence: CDR1 SNHLY, CDR2 FYNNEI. The CDR3 is CASGRTSGSYNEQFF. CDR3 sequence (DNA): TGTGCCAGCGGGCGGACTAGCGGCTCCTACAATGAGCAGTTCTTC.

In this sample, this clonotype turned up a few times. The rearrangement joins TRBV7-9 to TRBJ2-5; D might be TRBD1 (6 bases). Between the trimmed V and J ends, which lost 5 bases and 0 bases, there was a span of 13 bases. The CDR3 is 15 residues long. Germline loops: CDR1 SEHNR, CDR2 FQNEAQ (reference sequence). Here the CDR3 reads CASSPGHSYQETQYF. DNA of the CDR3: TGTGCCAGCAGCCCGGGACATTCGTACCAAGAGACCCAGTACTTC.

This chain links TRBV14 with TRBJ2-1, with D possibly matching TRBD2 (5 bases). With 5 bases removed from V and 3 bases from J, the gap between germline ends came to 17 bases. This CDR3 has 16 amino acids. Germline V gene sequence: CDR1 SGHDN, CDR2 FVKESK. In DNA, the CDR3 is TGTGCCAGCAGCTCACGAACGGGGAATAACTACAATGAGCAGTTCTTC. It specifies CASSSRTGNNYNEQFF.

The sample holds a few counts of this clonotype. The V and J genes are TRBV20-1 and TRBJ2-1, with a tentative D call TRBD2 (5 bases). Looked up from germline, CDR1 is DFQATT and CDR2 is SNEGSKA (reference sequence). The CDR3 extends over 14 amino acids. Trimming stripped 2 bases from V and 3 bases from J, with 11 bases between. CDR3 sequence (DNA): TGCAGTGCTAGAAGGCTAGCCGACTACAATGAGCAGTTCTTC. This codes for CSARRLADYNEQFF.

Concerning this clonotype itself: A junction end diverges from the germline sequence, so it may reflect a read error. The chain uses TRBV10-2 and TRBJ2-1; the D call may be TRBD1 or TRBD2 (6 bases each). This CDR3 is built from 15 residues. Germline CDR1 and CDR2: WSHSY and SAAADI. CDR3 sequence: CASGERLVRGGEQFF. The DNA of the CDR3 is TGCGCCAGCGGTGAACGACTAGTCAGGGGTGGTGAGCAGTTCTTC.

This clonotype was counted a few times. The chain has TRBV27 and TRBJ2-4; 7 bases map to TRBD2. The CDR3 runs 16 residues. Germline lookup yields CDR1 MNHEY and CDR2 SMNVEV (reference sequence). The J segment lost 4 bases and the V segment lost 1 base, leaving 7 bases of the junction unmatched. CDR3 DNA: TGTGCCAGCAGTTTATGGGCTGTGGGGGGGAAAAACATTCAGTACTTC. Its translation: CASSLWAVGGKNIQYF.

The chain combines TRBV6-1 with TRBJ1-2; 11 bases align to TRBD1. V trimming: 2 bases; J trimming: 4 bases; junction bases outside the gene matches: 3. Germline assignment: CDR1 MNHNS and CDR2 SASEGT. This CDR3 has 15 residues. This chain's CDR3 is CASSEWGTGGYGYTF. The CDR3 region has the DNA TGTGCCAGCAGTGAATGGGGGACAGGGGGCTATGGCTACACCTTC.

This clonotype was counted between two and nine times. This chain joins TRBV29-1 and TRBJ1-2, with 7 positions matching TRBD1. Germline lookup yields CDR1 SQVTM and CDR2 ANQGSEA. Trimming removed 1 base from V and 4 bases from J; junction bases left unmatched: 9. This CDR3 comprises 15 residues. The CDR3 coding sequence is TGCAGCGTTGAAGTCGCGACAGGGTATGGCTATGGCTACACCTTC. This codes for CSVEVATGYGYGYTF.